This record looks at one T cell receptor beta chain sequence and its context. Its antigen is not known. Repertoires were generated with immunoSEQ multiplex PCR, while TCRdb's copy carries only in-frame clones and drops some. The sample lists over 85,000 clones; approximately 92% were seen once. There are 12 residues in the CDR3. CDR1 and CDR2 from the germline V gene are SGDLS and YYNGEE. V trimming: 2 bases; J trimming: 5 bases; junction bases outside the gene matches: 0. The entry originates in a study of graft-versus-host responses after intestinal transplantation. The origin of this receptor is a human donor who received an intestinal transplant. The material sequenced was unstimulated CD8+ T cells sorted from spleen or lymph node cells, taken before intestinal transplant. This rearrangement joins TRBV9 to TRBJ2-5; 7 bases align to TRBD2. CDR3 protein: CASSVTSETQYF. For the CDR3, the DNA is TGTGCCAGCAGCGTGACTAGCGAGACCCAGTACTTC. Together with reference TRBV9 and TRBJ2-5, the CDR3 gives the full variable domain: DSGVTQTPKHLITATGQRVTLRCSPRSGDLSVYWYQQSLDQGLQFLIQYYNGEERAKGNILERFSAQQFPDLHSELNLSSLELGDSALYFCASSVTSETQYFGPGTRLLVL.